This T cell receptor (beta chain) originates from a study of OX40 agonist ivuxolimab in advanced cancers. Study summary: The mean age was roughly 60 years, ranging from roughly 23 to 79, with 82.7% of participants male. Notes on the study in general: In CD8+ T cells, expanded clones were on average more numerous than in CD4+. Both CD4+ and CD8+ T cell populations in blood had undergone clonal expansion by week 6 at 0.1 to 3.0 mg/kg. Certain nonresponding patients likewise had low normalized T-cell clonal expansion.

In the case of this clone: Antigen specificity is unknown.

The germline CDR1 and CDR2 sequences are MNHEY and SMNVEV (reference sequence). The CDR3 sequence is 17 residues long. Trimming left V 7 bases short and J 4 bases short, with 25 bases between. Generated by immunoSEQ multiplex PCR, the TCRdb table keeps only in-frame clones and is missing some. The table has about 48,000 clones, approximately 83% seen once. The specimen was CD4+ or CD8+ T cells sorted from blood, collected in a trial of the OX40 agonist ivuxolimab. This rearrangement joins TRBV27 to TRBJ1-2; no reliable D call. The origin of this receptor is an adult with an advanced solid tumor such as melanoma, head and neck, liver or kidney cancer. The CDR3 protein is CASIVVARRKDPYGYTF. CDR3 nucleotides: TGTGCCAGCATTGTTGTCGCACGGCGGAAAGACCCCTATGGCTACACCTTC.